Below, 30 T cell receptor beta chains from the same sample are listed, as sequenced in a study of cytomegalovirus exposure and HLA in healthy donors. PCR was performed using 60 Vbeta and 13 Jbeta primers. Clones were sequenced by immunoSEQ multiplex PCR, and TCRdb holds only the in-frame ones, with some missing. This sample carries around 270,000 clones, 80% of them seen once, and the ten largest clones take about 0.28%. Material: PBMCs. These receptors came from a girl aged 2-10 years in good health and CMV-seronegative.

This sequence joins TRBV7-9 and TRBJ1-2; 8 nucleotides agree with TRBD1. J lost 5 bases, V lost 5 bases, and 10 bases had no gene match. Looked up from germline, CDR1 is SEHNR and CDR2 is FQNEAQ (reference sequence). The CDR3 is 15 residues long. CDR3 loop: CASSPDRDERYGYTF. The CDR3 DNA reads as TGTGCCAGCAGCCCGGACAGGGATGAAAGATATGGCTACACCTTC.

The chain uses TRBV11-2 and TRBJ1-3; D not resolved. Germline CDR1 SGHAT, CDR2 FQNNGV. V shed 4 bases and J shed 6 bases, with 13 bases lying between them. This CDR3 contains 14 residues. The CDR3 is CASSYMRAENTIYF. The DNA for the CDR3 is TGTGCCAGCAGCTATATGAGGGCGGAAAACACCATATATTTT. Full variable domain (outside the CDR3, taken from reference TRBV11-2 and TRBJ1-3): EAGVAQSPRYKIIEKRQSVAFWCNPISGHATLYWYQQILGQGPKLLIQFQNNGVVDDSQLPKDRFSAERLKGVDSTLKIQPAKLEDSAVYLCASSYMRAENTIYFGEGSWLTVV.

This clone showed up just a few times. The chain combines TRBV27 with TRBJ1-2; TRBD1 matches at 10 bases. Germline V gives CDR1 MNHEY, CDR2 SMNVEV (reference sequence). The CDR3 has 13 residues. V lost 4 bases to trimming and J lost 8 bases; unmatched junction nucleotides: 4. CDR3 DNA: TGTGCCAGCAGTTACGGGACAGGGGACGGCTACACCTTC. Its translation: CASSYGTGDGYTF.

The CDR3 here is CAISDLILASSYNEQFF. The DNA for the CDR3 is TGTGCCATCAGTGACCTCATACTAGCCAGCTCCTACAATGAGCAGTTCTTC. The chain is built from TRBV10-3 and TRBJ2-1; maybe TRBD2 (6 bases). Germline V gene lookup returns CDR1 ENHRY and CDR2 SYGVKD. This CDR3 is built from 17 residues. Trimming removed 3 bases at V and 0 bases at J, with 15 bases between.

The V and J genes are TRBV7-9 and TRBJ2-7, with 9 nucleotides matching TRBD2. V was pared by 4 bases and J by 12 bases, with 13 bases of the junction left unmatched. CDR1 and CDR2 from the germline V gene are SEHNR and FQNEAQ (reference sequence). The CDR3 runs to 14 residues. The CDR3 sequence is CASSSEAGGTPSYF. The CDR3 region has the DNA TGTGCCAGCAGCTCGGAGGCGGGGGGGACTCCTTCGTACTTC.

Written as DNA, the CDR3 is TGTGCCAGCAGCAACCAGGCGGGACAGGGGGAAAGGACCATATATTTT. As protein: CASSNQAGQGERTIYF. This chain joins TRBV7-8 and TRBJ1-3; 11 nucleotides align to TRBD1. CDR3 length: 16 residues. With V trimmed by 5 bases and J by 10 bases, 13 bases remained unmatched. Germline loops: CDR1 SGHVS, CDR2 FQNEAQ.

This clone has more than one count but fewer than ten. The V call is TRBV5-1, the J call TRBJ2-1, with 8 bases aligning to TRBD1. This CDR3 comprises 17 residues. From germline, CDR1 is SGHRS and CDR2 YFSETQ. V was pared by 2 bases and J by 0 bases, with 7 bases of the junction left unmatched. CDR3 in amino acids: CASSFRDRPSSYNEQFF. The CDR3 coding sequence is TGCGCCAGCAGCTTCCGGGACAGGCCAAGCTCCTACAATGAGCAGTTCTTC.

The chain combines TRBV11-2 with TRBJ1-1; D possibly corresponds to TRBD1 (5 bases). Germline values: CDR1 SGHAT, CDR2 FQNNGV. The CDR3 is 13 residues long. V gave up 2 bases and J gave up 5 bases, with 9 bases separating them. CDR3 sequence reads: CASSLSQGTEAFF. CDR3 DNA: TGTGCCAGCAGCTTAAGCCAGGGAACTGAAGCTTTCTTT. Supplemented by reference TRBV11-2 and TRBJ1-1, the full variable domain reads EAGVAQSPRYKIIEKRQSVAFWCNPISGHATLYWYQQILGQGPKLLIQFQNNGVVDDSQLPKDRFSAERLKGVDSTLKIQPAKLEDSAVYLCASSLSQGTEAFFGQGTRLTVV.

This chain links TRBV23-1 with TRBJ1-2, with TRBD1 identical over 9 bases. TRBV23-1 is annotated as an ORF whose role is uncertain. After removal of 0 bases from V and 4 bases from J, the junction contained 6 bases not matched to a gene. This CDR3 spans 16 amino acids. CDR3 loop: CASSQSKTGGIYGYTF. Written as DNA, the CDR3 is TGCGCCAGCAGTCAATCGAAGACAGGGGGTATCTATGGCTACACCTTC.

This sequence joins TRBV30 and TRBJ2-1, with D maybe TRBD2 (6 bases). The CDR3 length is 14 residues. CDR1 and CDR2 from the germline V gene are GTSNPN and SVGIG (reference sequence). V was shortened by 2 bases and J by 0 bases, with 8 bases between the two germline ends. CDR3 sequence (DNA): TGTGCCTGGAGTAACGGGGGCTCCTACAATGAGCAGTTCTTC. Translation gives CAWSNGGSYNEQFF.

The rearrangement links TRBV5-6 to TRBJ2-7; 10 bases are a match to TRBD2. The V gene end was trimmed by 4 bases and the J gene end by 2 bases; junction bases not matched to a gene: 3. CDR1 is SGHDT, CDR2 YYEEEE, per germline. The CDR3 spans 14 residues. The CDR3 protein is CASSDLAGAYEQYF. CDR3 DNA: TGTGCCAGCAGCGACCTAGCGGGAGCCTACGAGCAGTACTTC.

The J gene is TRBJ2-7, the V gene TRBV6-1, with 7 bases identical to TRBD2. Per the germline V gene, CDR1 is MNHNS and CDR2 is SASEGT. J gave up 3 bases and V 11 bases, and 13 bases lay outside the gene matches. The CDR3 is 14 residues long. Written as DNA, the CDR3 is TGTGCCGCGGGGCTCAGCGGGGCCTACTACGAGCAGTACTTC. Amino acid sequence: CAAGLSGAYYEQYF.

The chain uses TRBV7-9 and TRBJ2-1, with 9 bases aligning to TRBD1. Germline loops: CDR1 SEHNR, CDR2 FQNEAQ (reference sequence). CDR3 length equals 14 residues. Trimming removed 1 base from V and 11 bases from J; junction bases left unmatched: 6. CDR3 in amino acids: CASSLGGGQGQQFF. The CDR3 coding sequence is TGTGCCAGCAGCTTAGGAGGGGGACAGGGACAGCAGTTCTTC.

The chain is built from TRBV28 and TRBJ2-7; tentative D call: TRBD1 (7 bases). Germline CDR1 reads MDHEN; CDR2 reads SYDVKM. This CDR3 contains 15 residues. Trimming pared 2 bases from V and 2 bases from J, leaving 13 bases between. CDR3: CASSLGGTAPYEQYF. DNA for the CDR3: TGTGCCAGCAGTTTAGGCGGGACAGCCCCCTACGAGCAGTACTTC.

Only a few counts were recorded for this clone. J is TRBJ1-3 and V is TRBV6-5; D call uncertain. The CDR3 contains 16 residues. V lost 0 bases, J lost 0 bases, and 9 bases lay in between. Germline V CDR1 and CDR2: MNHEY, SVGAGI. CDR3 nucleotides: TGTGCCAGCAGTTACTCTTACTCCCGCTCTGGAAACACCATATATTTT. Protein product: CASSYSYSRSGNTIYF.

The chain couples TRBV5-5 to TRBJ2-5, with TRBD2 matching over 15 bases. This CDR3 contains 17 residues. J gave up 7 bases and V 6 bases, and 13 bases lay outside the gene matches. Germline CDR1 and CDR2: SGHKS and YYEKEE (reference sequence). The CDR3 DNA is TGTGCCAGCAATATGGACGGACTAGCGGGAGGGCAGGGGACCCAGTACTTC. This encodes CASNMDGLAGGQGTQYF. Together with reference TRBV5-5 and TRBJ2-5, the CDR3 gives the full variable domain: DAGVTQSPTHLIKTRGQQVTLRCSPISGHKSVSWYQQVLGQGPQFIFQYYEKEERGRGNFPDRFSARQFPNYSSELNVNALLLGDSALYLCASNMDGLAGGQGTQYFGPGTRLLVL.

The rearrangement joins TRBV19 to TRBJ1-5, with 9 nucleotides matching TRBD1. This CDR3 region has 15 residues. V was pared by 1 base and J by 7 bases, with 5 bases of the junction left unmatched. From germline, CDR1 is LNHDA and CDR2 SQIVND (reference sequence). This CDR3 reads CASSIGPTGGQPQHF. The CDR3 DNA is TGTGCCAGTAGTATAGGCCCGACAGGGGGGCAGCCCCAGCATTTT.

Points on this clone: Different DNA sequences within this sample yield the same CDR3. J is TRBJ1-6 and V is TRBV28, with 7 positions matching TRBD1. Germline V lookup: CDR1 MDHEN, CDR2 SYDVKM. The V segment lost 5 bases and the J segment 7 bases; nucleotides outside the gene matches: 5. This CDR3 is 14 amino acids long. The CDR3 reads CASSPHRGNSPLHF. The CDR3 region has the DNA TGTGCCAGCAGTCCACACAGGGGAAATTCACCCCTCCACTTT.

The gene calls are TRBV7-8 and TRBJ1-1; possible D gene TRBD1, 6 bases. This CDR3 has 15 residues. Germline CDR1 and CDR2: SGHVS and FQNEAQ. Trimming stripped 1 base from V and 3 bases from J, with 12 bases between. The DNA of the CDR3 is TGTGCCAGCAGCTTAGATGGGCAGGGGTACACTGAAGCTTTCTTT. This encodes CASSLDGQGYTEAFF. Looking up the rest from reference TRBV7-8 and TRBJ1-1 gives the full variable domain: GAGVSQSPRYKVAKRGQDVALRCDPISGHVSLFWYQQALGQGPEFLTYFQNEAQLDKSGLPSDRFFAERPEGSVSTLKIQRTQQEDSAVYLCASSLDGQGYTEAFFGQGTRLTVV.

V usage is TRBV19 and J usage is TRBJ2-5; TRBD1 might be the D (5 bases). Trimming took off 1 base at V and 2 bases at J, with 14 bases between the two ends. The CDR3 consists of 16 residues. Per the germline V gene, CDR1 is LNHDA and CDR2 is SQIVND (reference sequence). This CDR3 is CASSIAMAAGQETQYF. In DNA, the CDR3 is TGTGCCAGTAGTATAGCGATGGCTGCAGGGCAAGAGACCCAGTACTTC.

J is TRBJ2-7 and V is TRBV7-9, with D possibly TRBD1 on 6 matching bases. There are 15 residues in the CDR3. Trimming cost V 3 bases and J 6 bases, with 18 bases left between them. In germline, CDR1 is SEHNR, CDR2 FQNEAQ (reference sequence). CDR3 loop: CASSFGGFVVREQYF. CDR3 bases: TGTGCCAGCAGCTTTGGGGGCTTTGTCGTTCGCGAGCAGTACTTC.

This rearrangement joins TRBV27 to TRBJ2-3; the match to TRBD1 covers 9 bases. J gave up 2 bases and V 5 bases, and 5 bases lay outside the gene matches. The CDR3 is made up of 15 amino acids. The germline gives CDR1 MNHEY, CDR2 SMNVEV (reference sequence). CDR3 nucleotide sequence: TGTGCCAGCAGTACGGGGACAGGGAACACAGATACGCAGTATTTT. Translation: CASSTGTGNTDTQYF.

The chain couples TRBV6-4 to TRBJ1-6, with D unclear. The V end was cut by 6 bases, the J end by 7 bases, with 13 bases between. CDR1 is MRHNA and CDR2 is SNTAGT in the germline V gene. CDR3 length: 14 amino acids. Here the CDR3 DNA reads TGTGCCAGCAGACGTGACGGAGAGAATTCACCCCTCCACTTT. It translates to CASRRDGENSPLHF.

This clone has only a few counts. The chain has TRBV10-3 and TRBJ2-7, with a tentative D call TRBD1 (5 bases). The germline gives CDR1 ENHRY, CDR2 SYGVKD. The CDR3 is 14 residues long. V was clipped by 6 bases and J by 0 bases, with 12 bases between them. As DNA, the CDR3 is TGTGCCATCAGCGAGAGACAGCACTCCTACGAGCAGTACTTC. Translation gives CAISERQHSYEQYF.

The V call is TRBV7-9, the J call TRBJ1-2, with 8 bases identical to TRBD1. With V trimmed by 5 bases and J by 5 bases, 7 bases remained unmatched. This CDR3 spans 14 amino acids. The V gene's germline CDR1 is SEHNR and CDR2 FQNEAQ (reference sequence). For the CDR3, the DNA is TGTGCCAGCAGCATTACACAGGGGGGATATGGCTACACCTTC. This sequence encodes CASSITQGGYGYTF. The full variable domain, in which reference TRBV7-9 and TRBJ1-2 provide the parts outside the CDR3, is DTGVSQNPRHKITKRGQNVTFRCDPISEHNRLYWYRQTLGQGPEFLTYFQNEAQLEKSRLLSDRFSAERPKGSFSTLEIQRTEQGDSAMYLCASSITQGGYGYTFGSGTRLTVV.

The rearrangement links TRBV27 to TRBJ2-1, with D tentatively TRBD2 (6 bases). V was clipped by 2 bases and J by 4 bases, with 18 bases between them. Germline-derived CDR1 and CDR2 are MNHEY and SMNVEV (reference sequence). The CDR3 extends over 17 amino acids. The CDR3: CASSLTTGEYGYNEQFF. CDR3 bases: TGTGCCAGCAGTTTAACCACGGGGGAGTACGGATACAATGAGCAGTTCTTC.

The J gene is TRBJ2-1, the V gene TRBV18, with 13 bases lining up with TRBD2. This CDR3 comprises 16 residues. V gave up 5 bases and J gave up 5 bases; unmatched junction bases: 6. The germline CDR1 and CDR2 sequences are KGHSH and LQKENI. CDR3 in amino acids: CASSSLAGGLHNEQFF. The CDR3 nucleotides are TGTGCCAGCTCATCACTAGCGGGGGGGCTCCACAATGAGCAGTTCTTC. The whole variable domain, filled in from reference TRBV18 and TRBJ2-1, reads NAGVMQNPRHLVRRRGQEARLRCSPMKGHSHVYWYRQLPEEGLKFMVYLQKENIIDESGMPKERFSAEFPKEGPSILRIQQVVRGDSAAYFCASSSLAGGLHNEQFFGPGTRLTVL.

V is TRBV30 and J is TRBJ2-5, with TRBD2 matching 15 bases. The J call is in doubt because the DNA end fits TRBJ2-7 better. Germline loops: CDR1 GTSNPN, CDR2 SVGIG (reference sequence). This CDR3 spans 16 amino acids. The CDR3 loop is CAWSVGLAGGLGEQYF. CDR3 bases: TGTGCCTGGAGTGTAGGACTAGCGGGAGGGTTGGGCGAGCAGTACTTC.

The chain recombines TRBV25-1 with TRBJ1-4; TRBD1 aligns across 8 bases. This CDR3 is built from 16 residues. The germline gives CDR1 MGHDK, CDR2 SYGVNS. The trim removed 6 bases at V and 1 base at J, leaving 7 bases unmatched. The CDR3 protein is CASSQTGQGTNEKLFF. The CDR3 region has the DNA TGTGCCAGCAGCCAGACCGGACAGGGAACTAATGAAAAACTGTTTTTT.

This chain connects TRBV28 to TRBJ2-2; D unresolved. CDR3 length: 12 residues. V dropped 9 bases and J dropped 5 bases, with 10 bases sitting between them. Germline CDR1 MDHEN, CDR2 SYDVKM. The CDR3 here is CASTIVTGELFF. In DNA, the CDR3 is TGTGCCAGTACTATAGTTACCGGGGAGCTGTTTTTT.